This T cell receptor (beta chain) was observed in a study of shared clonotypes between healthy human individuals. Study-level points and caveats: Larger richness was generally estimated for naive than memory subsets.

The CDR3 totals 14 residues. Germline CDR1 MDHEN, CDR2 SYDVKM. V lost 6 bases and J lost 10; bases outside the gene matches: 8. To note about this clone: Its antigen is as yet unknown.

Authors' methods: For the immunoSEQ data, sequences were junction-only without quality scores, so filtering differed. Generated by immunoSEQ multiplex PCR, the TCRdb table keeps only in-frame clones and is missing some. V and J calls plus clone size are reproduced from that table; the DNA served to infer D and trimming. The sample holds about 2.3 million clones, 90% to 95% seen once. Sequences were obtained from naive CD4+ T cells from PBMCs. Documented subset: CD45RA+ positively selected. This TCR derives from a man between 18 and 29 years old in good health. Some clones in this sample may be carry-over from other donors' samples. The V call is TRBV28, the J call TRBJ1-6; 8 bases fit TRBD1. DNA of the CDR3: TGTGCCAGCAGCCCAACAGGGGGGGACTCACCCCTCCACTTT. Translated: CASSPTGGDSPLHF.